This TCR beta chain stems from a study of T cell repertoires in cytomegalovirus infection. This clonotype was counted a few times. What it binds is not known. The CDR3 has 14 amino acids. The V and J ends lost 6 bases and 7 bases respectively, with 16 bases between them. CDR1 is SNHLY, CDR2 FYNNEI, per germline. TCRdb re-called the reads through MiXCR, storing one row per CDR3 protein. The sample has over 100,000 distinct CDR3 sequences; around 30% are singletons. This chain joins TRBV2 and TRBJ2-1; D call uncertain. This material consisted of CD8+ T cells from cultured PBMCs, taken from culture after CMV antigen stimulation. This sequence originates from a human donor in good health (CMV status not recorded). Some clones in this sample may be carry-over from other donors' samples. CDR3 residues: CASRDPGAGNEQFF. The CDR3 DNA follows: TGTGCCAGCAGAGACCCTGGTGCAGGAAATGAGCAGTTCTTC.